This TCR beta chain derives from a study of blood T cell repertoires in COVID-19. Seattle participants joined during active infection and were tracked over time. The table came from immunoSEQ multiplex PCR; TCRdb's copy has only in-frame clones and leaves some out. The repertoire holds about 420,000 clones, with 85% to 90% as singletons. The CDR3 sequence is 15 residues long. V gave up 4 bases and J gave up 0 bases; unmatched junction bases: 4. Per the germline V gene, CDR1 is SGHDT and CDR2 is YYEEEE. This chain uses TRBV5-6 with TRBJ2-7, with 10 positions matching TRBD2. What was sequenced was peripheral blood. The source of this sequence is a young man with COVID-19, enrolled during active disease. The DNA of the CDR3 is TGTGCCAGCAGCGCGACTAGCGGGTACTCCTACGAGCAGTACTTC. Its protein is CASSATSGYSYEQYF. The variable domain in full, completed from reference TRBV5-6 and TRBJ2-7, reads DAGVTQSPTHLIKTRGQQVTLRCSPKSGHDTVSWYQQALGQGPQFIFQYYEEEERQRGNFPDRFSGHQFPNYSSELNVNALLLGDSALYLCASSATSGYSYEQYFGPGTRLTVT.